This T cell receptor (beta chain) originates from a study of OX40 agonist ivuxolimab in advanced cancers. Some clones are missing from TCRdb's copy, which holds only in-frame ones; the method was immunoSEQ multiplex PCR. The sample records 42,000 or so clones, approximately 80% being singletons. The origin of this receptor is an adult with an advanced solid tumor such as melanoma, head and neck, liver or kidney cancer. The input for sequencing was CD4+ or CD8+ T cells sorted from blood, taken in a trial of the OX40 agonist ivuxolimab.

DNA for the CDR3: TGTGCCAGCACGGGTCAGGGGCCCTACGAGCAGTACTTC. As protein: CASTGQGPYEQYF. The chain carries TRBV6-6 and TRBJ2-7; possible D gene TRBD1, 6 bases. V gave up 7 bases and J gave up 2 bases, with 12 bases separating them. CDR1 and CDR2 from the germline V gene are MNHNY and SVGAGI (reference sequence). The CDR3 runs to 13 residues.